The 20 T cell receptor beta chains given below trace back to one sample, sequenced in a study of T cell repertoires in cytomegalovirus infection. MiXCR, run by TCRdb on the reads, gives a single entry per CDR3 protein. The sample lists under 250,000 distinct CDR3 sequences, 9% to 15% occurring once. The source material was PBMCs. The receptors shown here come from a human donor in good health (CMV status not recorded). Some clones in this sample may be carry-over from other donors' samples.

This clonotype was picked up many times. The chain recombines TRBV5-1 with TRBJ2-7; either TRBD1 or TRBD2 may fit D (5 bases each). The CDR3 sequence is 14 residues long. Germline CDR1 reads SGHRS; CDR2 reads YFSETQ. V lost 2 bases, J lost 7 bases, and 16 bases lay in between. The CDR3 sequence is CASSFGGPVGEQYF. The DNA of the CDR3 is TGCGCCAGCAGCTTTGGGGGACCCGTAGGAGAGCAGTACTTC. The full variable domain, rest sourced from reference TRBV5-1 and TRBJ2-7, is KAGVTQTPRYLIKTRGQQVTLSCSPISGHRSVSWYQQTPGQGLQFLFEYFSETQRNKGNFPGRFSGRQFSNSRSEMNVSTLELGDSALYLCASSFGGPVGEQYFGPGTRLTVT.

This clonotype occurred many times. This chain connects TRBV7-2 to TRBJ2-1; maybe TRBD2 (5 bases). The CDR3 is made up of 16 amino acids. The V gene's germline CDR1 is SGHTA and CDR2 FQGNSA. The V and J ends lost 1 base and 1 base respectively, with 11 bases between them. CDR3 in amino acids: CASSLGTWQSYNEQFF. The CDR3 DNA reads as TGTGCCAGCAGCTTAGGGACTTGGCAATCCTACAATGAGCAGTTCTTC.

This clonotype has a count of ten or more. The J gene is TRBJ2-6, the V gene TRBV7-2; a weak D match, TRBD2 (5 bases). V dropped 5 bases and J dropped 0 bases, with 8 bases sitting between them. The CDR3 has 15 amino acids. CDR1 is SGHTA, CDR2 FQGNSA, per germline. CDR3 DNA sequence: TGTGCCAGCAGCACCGGGAACTCTGGGGCCAACGTCCTGACTTTC. It specifies CASSTGNSGANVLTF.

V gene TRBV30 combines with J gene TRBJ1-5; no clear D gene. The V and J ends lost 3 bases and 1 base respectively, with 10 bases between them. The CDR3 has 14 residues. Germline V CDR1 and CDR2: GTSNPN, SVGIG (reference sequence). Here the CDR3 DNA reads TGTGCCTGGAGCGGCACGGGGAGCAATCAGCCCCAGCATTTT. Translation: CAWSGTGSNQPQHF.

This clonotype was counted between two and nine times. The rearrangement joins TRBV5-1 to TRBJ2-7; 10 bases line up with TRBD1. This CDR3 is built from 16 residues. V gave up 0 bases and J gave up 2 bases; unmatched junction bases: 5. CDR1 is SGHRS and CDR2 is YFSETQ in the germline V gene. The CDR3 loop is CASSLGAGQGTYEQYF. The CDR3 DNA reads TGCGCCAGCAGCTTGGGAGCGGGACAGGGGACCTACGAGCAGTACTTC. The whole variable domain, remainder taken from reference TRBV5-1 and TRBJ2-7, is KAGVTQTPRYLIKTRGQQVTLSCSPISGHRSVSWYQQTPGQGLQFLFEYFSETQRNKGNFPGRFSGRQFSNSRSEMNVSTLELGDSALYLCASSLGAGQGTYEQYFGPGTRLTVT.

This clonotype was detected ten times or more. The V gene is TRBV6-5, the J gene TRBJ2-7; maybe TRBD1 (6 bases). Germline CDR1 is MNHEY and CDR2 is SVGAGI. With 6 bases removed from V and 5 bases from J, the gap between germline ends came to 14 bases. This CDR3 is built from 13 residues. CDR3 loop: CASRPYRDHEQYF. The CDR3 DNA reads TGTGCCAGCAGGCCATACAGGGACCACGAGCAGTACTTC.

This clonotype was observed many times. J is TRBJ2-3 and V is TRBV7-2; TRBD2 aligns across 8 bases. Germline V lookup: CDR1 SGHTA, CDR2 FQGNSA. V shed 7 bases and J 6 bases; nucleotides not matched to a gene: 12. The CDR3 loop spans 15 amino acids. In DNA, the CDR3 is TGTGCCAGCACCCCTTGGGGGACTAGTCCGGATACGCAGTATTTT. Translated: CASTPWGTSPDTQYF. Full variable domain (rest looked up from reference TRBV7-2 and TRBJ2-3): GAGVSQSPSNKVTEKGKDVELRCDPISGHTALYWYRQSLGQGLEFLIYFQGNSAPDKSGLPSDRFSAERTGGSVSTLTIQRTQQEDSAVYLCASTPWGTSPDTQYFGPGTRLTVL.

This clonotype was counted only a few times. This chain connects TRBV20-1 to TRBJ1-1; possibly TRBD1 for D (6 bases). The length of the CDR3 is 13 residues. Germline CDR1 and CDR2: DFQATT and SNEGSKA (reference sequence). V was pared by 6 bases and J by 6 bases, with 17 bases between. CDR3 nucleotide sequence: TGCAGTGCCGGCCCAACCAGGGGTGCTGAAGCTTTCTTT. Its protein is CSAGPTRGAEAFF.

This clonotype was seen repeatedly, ten times or more. The chain couples TRBV7-2 to TRBJ1-4; TRBD1 agrees at 7 bases. V lost 5 bases, J lost 10 bases, and 7 bases stayed unmatched. Germline-derived CDR1 and CDR2 are SGHTA and FQGNSA. The CDR3 is made up of 13 amino acids. In DNA, the CDR3 is TGTGCCAGCAGCGCCAGGGACAGTGGAAAACTGTTTTTT. Translating it yields CASSARDSGKLFF.

Worth noting for this clonotype: The CDR3 ends on some other residue instead of the conserved phenylalanine or tryptophan, so this is likely a read error. The chain carries TRBV27 and TRBJ2-7, with 7 bases matching TRBD2. The ends lost 8 bases at V and 6 bases at J; junction bases unmatched: 13. The CDR3 covers 14 residues. Germline V gene data show CDR1 as MNHEY and CDR2 as SMNVEV (reference sequence). The chain's CDR3 is CASQSGLRLGEQYS. In nucleotides, the CDR3 is TGTGCCAGCCAATCGGGACTAAGGTTAGGCGAGCAGTACTCC.

This clonotype was seen at least ten times. V usage is TRBV7-9 and J usage is TRBJ1-6; 7 nucleotides agree with TRBD1. The junction had 6 bases not matched to a gene; V was cut back by 4 bases and J by 12 bases. The germline V gene has CDR1 SEHNR and CDR2 FQNEAQ (reference sequence). The CDR3 extends over 13 amino acids. The CDR3 here is CASSSGQKLPLHF. The CDR3 DNA follows: TGTGCCAGCAGCTCGGGACAGAAGTTACCCCTCCACTTT. The full variable domain, rest sourced from reference TRBV7-9 and TRBJ1-6, is DTGVSQNPRHKITKRGQNVTFRCDPISEHNRLYWYRQTLGQGPEFLTYFQNEAQLEKSRLLSDRFSAERPKGSFSTLEIQRTEQGDSAMYLCASSSGQKLPLHFGNGTRLTVT.

This clonotype was counted ten times or more. The rearrangement uses TRBV6-1 and TRBJ1-3; D is ambiguous. V was pared by 5 bases and J by 0 bases, with 11 bases between. The CDR3 has 15 amino acids. Germline V gene sequence: CDR1 MNHNS, CDR2 SASEGT. CDR3 in amino acids: CASSYIGSSGNTIYF. The CDR3 DNA reads TGTGCCAGCAGTTATATCGGCAGCTCTGGAAACACCATATATTTT.

The V gene is TRBV6-2 or TRBV6-3, the J gene TRBJ2-7; D may be TRBD1 (6 bases). Germline CDR1 and CDR2: MNHEY and SVGEGT. V was cut by 6 bases and J by 4 bases, with 19 bases left in between. The CDR3 consists of 15 residues. The CDR3 bases are TGTGCCAGCAGCTTACCGGGGCAGGGGCTATACGAGCAGTACTTC. Residues: CASSLPGQGLYEQYF.

Ten or more counts support this clonotype. This sequence joins TRBV7-3 and TRBJ2-3; 11 bases are a match to TRBD2. CDR1 and CDR2 (germline): SGHTA, FQGTGA. V trimming: 3 bases; J trimming: 5 bases; junction bases outside the gene matches: 7. CDR3 size: 16 residues. The CDR3 spells CASSFGLAGGEDTQYF. In nucleotides, the CDR3 is TGTGCCAGCAGCTTTGGGCTAGCGGGGGGCGAAGATACGCAGTATTTT.

This clonotype has more than one count but fewer than ten. The rearrangement links TRBV11-1 to TRBJ2-7; D is undetermined. V was cut by 2 bases and J by 4 bases, with 9 bases left in between. CDR1 and CDR2 from the germline V gene are SGHAT and FQDESV (reference sequence). The CDR3 sequence is 13 residues long. Written as DNA, the CDR3 is TGTGCCAGCAGCTTACACTTGACATACGAGCAGTACTTC. As protein: CASSLHLTYEQYF.

This chain uses TRBV24-1 with TRBJ2-5; 9 bases match TRBD1. The germline V gene has CDR1 KGHDR and CDR2 SFDVKD. This CDR3 has 16 amino acids. J gave up 4 bases and V 3 bases, and 8 bases lay outside the gene matches. The CDR3 DNA sequence: TGTGCCACCAGTGATCCTGGACAGGGGAGTTCAGAGACCCAGTACTTC. This translates into CATSDPGQGSSETQYF.

CDR3 loop: CASGLRLAGNEQFF. As DNA, the CDR3 is TGTGCCAGCGGACTGAGACTAGCGGGCAATGAGCAGTTCTTC. The gene calls are TRBV5-3 and TRBJ2-1; TRBD2 matches 10 bases. TRBV5-3 is known as an ORF, though its function is uncertain. The CDR3 totals 14 residues. J gave up 6 bases and V 8 bases, and 8 bases lay outside the gene matches.

This clonotype was observed at least ten times. The chain employs TRBV6-1 and TRBJ1-4; D not certain. V lost 6 bases, J lost 5 bases, and 13 bases lay in between. CDR3 length: 14 amino acids. Germline values: CDR1 MNHNS, CDR2 SASEGT. CDR3 nucleotide sequence: TGTGCCAGCAGGGAGGGCTTCGCGAATGAAAAACTGTTTTTT. Translation gives CASREGFANEKLFF.

This clonotype was counted ten times or more. V and J are TRBV20-1 and TRBJ2-5, with 9 positions matching TRBD2. Germline lookup yields CDR1 DFQATT and CDR2 SNEGSKA (reference sequence). Unmatched junction bases numbered 4, after V lost 3 bases and J lost 2 bases. CDR3 length: 14 residues. DNA for the CDR3: TGCAGTGCTAGCCCGGGACTAGCTCAAGAGACCCAGTACTTC. Its protein is CSASPGLAQETQYF.

This clonotype was detected ten times or more. The CDR3 here is CASSGAGLTGDSPLHF. The DNA for the CDR3 is TGTGCCAGCAGCGGCGCGGGACTCACTGGGGATTCACCCCTCCACTTT. The V and J genes are TRBV7-2 and TRBJ1-6; maybe TRBD1 (5 bases). Germline V gives CDR1 SGHTA, CDR2 FQGNSA. Deletions cut 5 bases from V and 8 bases from J, with 19 bases between. The CDR3 runs to 16 residues. Full variable domain (remainder filled in from reference TRBV7-2 and TRBJ1-6): GAGVSQSPSNKVTEKGKDVELRCDPISGHTALYWYRQSLGQGLEFLIYFQGNSAPDKSGLPSDRFSAERTGGSVSTLTIQRTQQEDSAVYLCASSGAGLTGDSPLHFGNGTRLTVT.